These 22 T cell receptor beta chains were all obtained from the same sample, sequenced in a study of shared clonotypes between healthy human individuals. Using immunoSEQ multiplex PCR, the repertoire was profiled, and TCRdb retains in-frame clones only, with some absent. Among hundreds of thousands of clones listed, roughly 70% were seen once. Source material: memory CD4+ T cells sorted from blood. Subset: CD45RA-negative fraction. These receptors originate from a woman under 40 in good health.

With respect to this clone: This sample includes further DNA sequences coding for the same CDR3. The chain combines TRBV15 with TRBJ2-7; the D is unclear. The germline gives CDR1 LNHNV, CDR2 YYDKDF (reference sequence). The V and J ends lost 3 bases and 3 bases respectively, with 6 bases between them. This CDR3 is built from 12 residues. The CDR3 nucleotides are TGTGCCACCAGCAGGGATGGCTACGAGCAGTACTTC. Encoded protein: CATSRDGYEQYF.

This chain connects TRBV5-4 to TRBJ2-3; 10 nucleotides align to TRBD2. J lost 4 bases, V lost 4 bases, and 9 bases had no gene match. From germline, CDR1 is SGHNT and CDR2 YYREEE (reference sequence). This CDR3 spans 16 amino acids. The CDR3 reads CASSANRAGGADTQYF. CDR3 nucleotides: TGTGCCAGCAGCGCCAACCGAGCGGGAGGGGCAGATACGCAGTATTTT.

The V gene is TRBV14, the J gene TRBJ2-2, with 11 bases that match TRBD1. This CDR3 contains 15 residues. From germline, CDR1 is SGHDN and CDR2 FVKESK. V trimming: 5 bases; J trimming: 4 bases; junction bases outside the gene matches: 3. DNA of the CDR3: TGTGCCAGCAGCTCAGGGACAGGGGGCACCGGGGAGCTGTTTTTT. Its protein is CASSSGTGGTGELFF. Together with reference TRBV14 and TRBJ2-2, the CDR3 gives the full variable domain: EAGVTQFPSHSVIEKGQTVTLRCDPISGHDNLYWYRRVMGKEIKFLLHFVKESKQDESGMPNNRFLAERTGGTYSTLKVQPAELEDSGVYFCASSSGTGGTGELFFGEGSRLTVL.

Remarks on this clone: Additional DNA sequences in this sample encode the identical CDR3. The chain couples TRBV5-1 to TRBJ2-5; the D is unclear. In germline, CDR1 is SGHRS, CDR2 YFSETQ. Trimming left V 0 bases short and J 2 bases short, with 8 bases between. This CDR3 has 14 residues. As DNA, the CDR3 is TGCGCCAGCAGCTTGGGCCAGCAACAAGAGACCCAGTACTTC. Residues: CASSLGQQQETQYF.

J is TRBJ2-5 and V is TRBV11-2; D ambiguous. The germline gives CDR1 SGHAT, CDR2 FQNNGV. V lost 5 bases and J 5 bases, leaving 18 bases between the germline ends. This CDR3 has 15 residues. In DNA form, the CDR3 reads TGTGCCAGCAGCCAAGGGCGGCCAACCCGGGAGACCCAGTACTTC. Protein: CASSQGRPTRETQYF. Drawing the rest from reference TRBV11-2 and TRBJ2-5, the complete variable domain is EAGVAQSPRYKIIEKRQSVAFWCNPISGHATLYWYQQILGQGPKLLIQFQNNGVVDDSQLPKDRFSAERLKGVDSTLKIQPAKLEDSAVYLCASSQGRPTRETQYFGPGTRLLVL.

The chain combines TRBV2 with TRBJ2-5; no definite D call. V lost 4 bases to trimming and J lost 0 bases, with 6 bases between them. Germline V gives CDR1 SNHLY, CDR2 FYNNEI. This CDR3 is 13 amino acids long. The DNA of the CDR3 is TGTGCCAGCAGTGGAAGGAACCAAGAGACCCAGTACTTC. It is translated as CASSGRNQETQYF.

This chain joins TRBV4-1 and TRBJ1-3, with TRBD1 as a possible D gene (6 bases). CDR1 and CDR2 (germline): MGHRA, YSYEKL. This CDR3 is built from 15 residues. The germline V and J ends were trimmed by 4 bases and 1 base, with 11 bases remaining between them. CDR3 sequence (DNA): TGCGCCAGCAGCCCCGACAGGACTTCTGGAAACACCATATATTTT. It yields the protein CASSPDRTSGNTIYF.

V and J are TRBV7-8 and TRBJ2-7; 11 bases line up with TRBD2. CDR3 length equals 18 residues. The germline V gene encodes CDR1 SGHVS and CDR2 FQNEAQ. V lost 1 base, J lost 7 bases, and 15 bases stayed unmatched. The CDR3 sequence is CASSLVFWDTSGSGEQYF. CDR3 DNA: TGTGCCAGCAGCTTAGTGTTCTGGGATACTAGCGGGAGTGGAGAGCAGTACTTC.

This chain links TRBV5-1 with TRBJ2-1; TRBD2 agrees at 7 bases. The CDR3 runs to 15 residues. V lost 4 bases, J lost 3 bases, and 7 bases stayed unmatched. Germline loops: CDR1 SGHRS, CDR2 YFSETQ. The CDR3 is CASSPLGGSYNEQFF. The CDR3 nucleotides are TGCGCCAGCAGCCCCTTGGGCGGGAGCTACAATGAGCAGTTCTTC.

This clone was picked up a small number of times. CDR3: CASSSTSESVDTQYF. CDR3 sequence (DNA): TGTGCCAGTAGTTCTACTAGCGAATCCGTAGATACGCAGTATTTT. The chain is built from TRBV19 and TRBJ2-3, with 7 bases fitting TRBD2. Germline loops: CDR1 LNHDA, CDR2 SQIVND (reference sequence). This CDR3 spans 15 amino acids. After removal of 5 bases from V and 5 bases from J, the junction contained 10 bases not matched to a gene.

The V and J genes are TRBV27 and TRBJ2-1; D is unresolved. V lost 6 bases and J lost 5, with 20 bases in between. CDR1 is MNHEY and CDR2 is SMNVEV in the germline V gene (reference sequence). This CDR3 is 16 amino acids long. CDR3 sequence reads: CASSPGPNRGNNEQFF. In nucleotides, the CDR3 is TGTGCCAGCAGCCCTGGCCCCAATCGAGGCAACAATGAGCAGTTCTTC.

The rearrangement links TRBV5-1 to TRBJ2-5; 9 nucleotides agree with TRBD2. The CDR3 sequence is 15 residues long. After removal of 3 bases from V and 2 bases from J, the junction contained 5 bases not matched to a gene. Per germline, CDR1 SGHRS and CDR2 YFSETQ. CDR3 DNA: TGCGCCAGCAGCTCTAGCGGGACGCGACAAGAGACCCAGTACTTC. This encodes CASSSSGTRQETQYF.

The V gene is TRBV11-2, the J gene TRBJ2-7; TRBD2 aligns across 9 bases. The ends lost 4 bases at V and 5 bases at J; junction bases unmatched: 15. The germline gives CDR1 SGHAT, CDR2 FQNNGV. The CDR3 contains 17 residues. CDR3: CASSSPNLLSGSNEQYF. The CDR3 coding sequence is TGTGCCAGCAGCTCCCCCAACCTTCTTAGCGGGAGCAACGAGCAGTACTTC.

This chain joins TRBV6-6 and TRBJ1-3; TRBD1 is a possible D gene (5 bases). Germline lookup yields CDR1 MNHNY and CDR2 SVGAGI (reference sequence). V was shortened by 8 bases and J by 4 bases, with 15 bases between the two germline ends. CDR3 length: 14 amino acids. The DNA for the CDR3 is TGTGCCAGCGCGAAAGGCAGGGCCGGAAACACCATATATTTT. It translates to CASAKGRAGNTIYF.

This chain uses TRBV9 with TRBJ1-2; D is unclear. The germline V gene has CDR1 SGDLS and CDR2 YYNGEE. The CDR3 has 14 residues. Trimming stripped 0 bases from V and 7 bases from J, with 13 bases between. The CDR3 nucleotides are TGTGCCAGCAGCGTAGGGAGTGTGGGTGCTGGCTACACCTTC. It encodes CASSVGSVGAGYTF. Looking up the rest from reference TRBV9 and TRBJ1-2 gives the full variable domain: DSGVTQTPKHLITATGQRVTLRCSPRSGDLSVYWYQQSLDQGLQFLIQYYNGEERAKGNILERFSAQQFPDLHSELNLSSLELGDSALYFCASSVGSVGAGYTFGSGTRLTVV.

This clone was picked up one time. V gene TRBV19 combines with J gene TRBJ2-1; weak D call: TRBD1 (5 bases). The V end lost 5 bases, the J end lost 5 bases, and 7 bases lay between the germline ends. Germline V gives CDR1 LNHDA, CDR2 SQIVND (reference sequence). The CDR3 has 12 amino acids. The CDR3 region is CASSYRNNEQFF. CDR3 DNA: TGTGCCAGTAGTTACAGGAACAATGAGCAGTTCTTC. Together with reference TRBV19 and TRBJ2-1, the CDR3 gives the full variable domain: DGGITQSPKYLFRKEGQNVTLSCEQNLNHDAMYWYRQDPGQGLRLIYYSQIVNDFQKGDIAEGYSVSREKKESFPLTVTSAQKNPTAFYLCASSYRNNEQFFGPGTRLTVL.

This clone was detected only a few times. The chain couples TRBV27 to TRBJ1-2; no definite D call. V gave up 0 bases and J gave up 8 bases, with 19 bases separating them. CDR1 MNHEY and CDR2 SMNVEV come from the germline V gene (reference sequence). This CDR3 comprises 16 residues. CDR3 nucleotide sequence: TGTGCCAGCAGTTTATCGGCTGGATCTCCGTCGGGCGGCTACACCTTC. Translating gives CASSLSAGSPSGGYTF.

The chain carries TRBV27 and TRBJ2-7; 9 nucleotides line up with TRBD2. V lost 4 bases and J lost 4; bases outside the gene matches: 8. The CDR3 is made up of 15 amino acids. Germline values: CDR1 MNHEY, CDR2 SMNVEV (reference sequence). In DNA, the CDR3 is TGTGCCAGCAGTTCCCTTGCGGGAGGGCGTTACGAGCAGTACTTC. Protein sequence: CASSSLAGGRYEQYF.

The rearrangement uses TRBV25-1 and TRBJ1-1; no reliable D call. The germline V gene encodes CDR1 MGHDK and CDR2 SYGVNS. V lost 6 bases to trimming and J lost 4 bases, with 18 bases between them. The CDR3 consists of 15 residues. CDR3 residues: CASREESLRSTEAFF. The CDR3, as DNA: TGTGCCAGCAGGGAAGAGTCCCTAAGGAGCACTGAAGCTTTCTTT.

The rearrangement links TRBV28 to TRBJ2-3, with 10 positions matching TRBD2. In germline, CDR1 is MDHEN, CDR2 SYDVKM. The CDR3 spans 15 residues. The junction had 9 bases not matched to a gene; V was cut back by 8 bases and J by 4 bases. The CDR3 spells CASYGLAVVPDTQYF. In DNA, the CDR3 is TGTGCCAGCTATGGACTAGCGGTAGTCCCAGATACGCAGTATTTT.

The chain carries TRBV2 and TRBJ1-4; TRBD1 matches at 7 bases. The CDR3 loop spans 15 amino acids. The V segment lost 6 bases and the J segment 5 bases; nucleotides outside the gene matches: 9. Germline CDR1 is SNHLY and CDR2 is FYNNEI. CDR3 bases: TGTGCCAGCAGGGGGACAGAAGGGAGGAATGAAAAACTGTTTTTT. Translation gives CASRGTEGRNEKLFF. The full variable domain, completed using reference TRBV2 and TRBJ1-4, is EPEVTQTPSHQVTQMGQEVILRCVPISNHLYFYWYRQILGQKVEFLVSFYNNEISEKSEIFDDQFSVERPDGSNFTLKIRSTKLEDSAMYFCASRGTEGRNEKLFFGSGTQLSVL.

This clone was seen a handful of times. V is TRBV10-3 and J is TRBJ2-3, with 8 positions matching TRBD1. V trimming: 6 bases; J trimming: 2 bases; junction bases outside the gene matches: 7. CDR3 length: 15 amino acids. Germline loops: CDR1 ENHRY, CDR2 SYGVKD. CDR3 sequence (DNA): TGTGCCATCAGGAGAGGACAGGGTACCACAGATACGCAGTATTTT. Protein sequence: CAIRRGQGTTDTQYF.